This T cell receptor beta chain was retrieved from a study of shared clonotypes between healthy human individuals. CDR3 length equals 14 residues. The V end lost 5 bases, the J end lost 4 bases, and 15 bases lay between the germline ends. Germline CDR1 SGHRS, CDR2 YFSETQ. Concerning this clone itself: The identical CDR3 is also encoded by other nucleotide sequences in the sample.

Authors' methods: Without quality scores, immunoSEQ junctional reads could not be filtered like full-length reads. Data came from immunoSEQ multiplex PCR; TCRdb stores just in-frame clones and leaves some out. Clonal size and the V and J genes are those of that table, whereas D and trimming came from the DNA. The table lists about a million clones, roughly 80% of them singletons. The donors, all of them Caucasian adults, lived in Nashville, Tennessee. The source material was memory CD4+ T cells from PBMCs. Subset in this sample: CD45RA-negative fraction. This TCR derives from a man between 18 and 35 years old in good health. Some clones in this sample may be carry-over from other donors' samples. The chain uses TRBV5-1 and TRBJ2-5; a weak D match, TRBD1 (5 bases). The CDR3 DNA reads as TGCGCCAGCAGTCTTACTCCAGGGTCAGAGACCCAGTACTTC. Translated, it gives CASSLTPGSETQYF.